Listed below are T cell receptor beta chains from one sample, sequenced in a study of T cells after yellow fever vaccination. TCRdb processed the 5' RACE reads anew with MiXCR; each CDR3 protein has one entry. In the table there are approximately 510,000 distinct CDR3 sequences, 20% to 25% of which are singletons. The sample in question was PBMCs, obtained roughly 23 days after the first yellow fever vaccination. These receptor sequences come from a man aged 18 to 29 who received the YFV17D yellow fever vaccine. Each CDR3 is given with its conserved first and last residue. The order of the fields is J gene, V gene, clone size, D gene, CDR3 protein, CDR3 DNA. The D gene is left open where the match is weak. Size is stated for part of the rows, as once, few or many counts, or as a class when the clone is expanded.

TRBJ2-7,TRBV5-5,-,-,CASSLAGTRSYEQYF,TGTGCCAGCAGCTTGGCTGGGACACGCTCCTACGAGCAGTACTTC
TRBJ2-7,TRBV5-1,-,-,CASSTGHTSYEQYF,TGCGCCAGCAGCACCGGACACACGTCCTACGAGCAGTACTTC
TRBJ1-4,TRBV5-1,few,-,CASSTGYRGNEKLFF,TGCGCCAGCAGCACAGGGTACCGAGGGAATGAAAAACTGTTTTTT
TRBJ2-5,TRBV6-2/TRBV6-3,few,-,CASKDYRETQYF,TGTGCCAGCAAGGACTATCGGGAGACCCAGTACTTC
TRBJ1-5,TRBV12-3/TRBV12-4,-,-,CASEQGWRQPQHF,TGTGCCAGCGAACAGGGCTGGCGTCAGCCCCAGCATTTT
TRBJ2-5,TRBV5-1,many,-,CASSLAPGVETQYF,TGCGCCAGCAGCTTGGCCCCGGGGGTGGAGACCCAGTACTTC
TRBJ1-1,TRBV7-9,-,TRBD1,CASSVGQTEAFF,TGTGCCAGCAGCGTGGGACAGACTGAAGCTTTCTTT
TRBJ1-2,TRBV29-1,few,-,CSVVGGNGYTF,TGCAGCGTTGTTGGTGGGAATGGCTACACCTTC
TRBJ1-5,TRBV6-5,few,TRBD1,CASSNRDRGANQPQHF,TGTGCCAGCAGTAACCGGGACAGGGGCGCGAATCAGCCCCAGCATTTT
TRBJ2-5,TRBV28,few,TRBD1,CASSPTAQGLLETQYF,TGTGCCAGCAGCCCGACGGCACAGGGGCTGTTGGAGACCCAGTACTTC
TRBJ1-5,TRBV20-1,few,-,CSARNPTGILEKPQHF,TGCAGTGCTAGAAACCCCACAGGGATTCTCGAGAAGCCCCAGCATTTT
TRBJ2-5,TRBV4-3,-,-,CASSQEAGSQETQYF,TGCGCCAGCAGCCAAGAGGCAGGAAGCCAAGAGACCCAGTACTTC
TRBJ2-4,TRBV14,-,TRBD1,CASSQDLVQGAKNIQYF,TGTGCCAGCAGCCAAGATCTAGTACAGGGGGCGAAGAACATTCAGTACTTC
TRBJ1-6,TRBV4-2,few,-,CASSQLQGSSSPLHF,TGTGCCAGCAGCCAACTTCAAGGGTCTTCCTCACCCCTCCACTTT
TRBJ1-5,TRBV27,-,-,CASRPTDFNQPQHF,TGTGCCAGCAGGCCGACGGATTTTAATCAGCCCCAGCATTTT
TRBJ1-2,TRBV4-1,few,-,CASSPGSLANYGYTF,TGCGCCAGCAGCCCCGGGTCTTTAGCTAACTATGGCTACACCTTC
TRBJ2-3,TRBV7-9,few,TRBD1,CASSLDRGQQYF,TGTGCCAGCAGCTTGGACAGGGGTCAGCAGTATTTT
TRBJ1-3,TRBV5-1,many,-,CASSLDAAGAFGNTIYF,TGCGCCAGCAGCTTGGACGCCGCGGGCGCATTCGGAAACACCATATATTTT
TRBJ2-2,TRBV19,-,TRBD2,CASSPLGLAITGELFF,TGTGCCAGTAGTCCTCTGGGACTAGCGATCACCGGGGAGCTGTTTTTT
TRBJ1-2,TRBV12-3/TRBV12-4,once,TRBD1,CASRPGQGGGYTF,TGTGCCAGCAGACCGGGACAGGGGGGAGGCTACACCTTC
TRBJ2-7,TRBV5-1,-,-,CASSLEAREQYF,TGCGCCAGCAGCTTGGAGGCGCGGGAGCAGTACTTC
TRBJ2-3,TRBV20-1,-,TRBD2,CGGLAGYSDTQYF,TGCGGGGGACTAGCGGGGTATTCCGATACGCAGTATTTT
TRBJ1-6,TRBV28,-,-,CASSLGLRGNNSPLHF,TGTGCCAGCAGTTTAGGACTGCGCGGCAATAATTCACCCCTCCACTTT
TRBJ2-2,TRBV5-1,few,TRBD2,CASSLYSGGPNTGELFF,TGCGCCAGCAGCTTGTATAGCGGGGGACCGAACACCGGGGAGCTGTTTTTT
TRBJ2-5,TRBV6-2/TRBV6-3,many,-,CASSYREQETQYF,TGTGCCAGCAGTTACAGGGAACAAGAGACCCAGTACTTC
TRBJ2-3,TRBV29-1,few,TRBD2,CSAGAGVSDTQYF,TGCAGCGCAGGAGCGGGGGTATCAGATACGCAGTATTTT
TRBJ1-1,TRBV29-1,-,-,CSVKGGANTEAFF,TGCAGCGTTAAGGGAGGAGCGAACACTGAAGCTTTCTTT
TRBJ1-5,TRBV20-1,-,TRBD1,CSATRTATGIRQPQHF,TGCAGTGCAACCCGGACCGCGACAGGGATTCGTCAGCCCCAGCATTTT
TRBJ1-1,TRBV20-1,few,-,CSATETGVNTEAFF,TGCAGTGCTACAGAGACAGGAGTGAACACTGAAGCTTTCTTT
TRBJ1-4,TRBV28,few,-,CASSLSLGQPNEKLFF,TGTGCCAGCAGTTTATCTTTAGGGCAGCCTAATGAAAAACTGTTTTTT
TRBJ1-4,TRBV7-8,-,-,CASSLAAGDSEKLFF,TGTGCCAGCAGCTTAGCGGCAGGAGATAGTGAAAAACTGTTTTTT
TRBJ2-5,TRBV5-1,many,-,CASSFQPRDGGETQYF,TGCGCCAGCAGCTTTCAGCCCCGGGATGGTGGAGAGACCCAGTACTTC
TRBJ2-5,TRBV5-1,-,-,CASSLGSGGAETQYF,TGCGCCAGCAGCTTGGGCTCGGGGGGCGCGGAGACCCAGTACTTC
TRBJ2-3,TRBV5-5,many,TRBD1,CASSLLQGADTQYF,TGTGCCAGCAGCTTGTTACAGGGGGCAGATACGCAGTATTTT